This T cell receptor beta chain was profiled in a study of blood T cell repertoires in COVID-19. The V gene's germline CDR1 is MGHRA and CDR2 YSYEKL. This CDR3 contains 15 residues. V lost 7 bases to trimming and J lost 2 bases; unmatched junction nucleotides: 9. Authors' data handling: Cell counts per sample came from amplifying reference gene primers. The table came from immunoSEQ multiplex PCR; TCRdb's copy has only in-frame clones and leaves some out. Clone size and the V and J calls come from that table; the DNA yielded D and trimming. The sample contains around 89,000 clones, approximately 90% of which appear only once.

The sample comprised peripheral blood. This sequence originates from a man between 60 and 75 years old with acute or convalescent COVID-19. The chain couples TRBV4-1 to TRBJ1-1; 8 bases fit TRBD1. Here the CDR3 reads CASTLTDRANTEAFF. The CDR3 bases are TGCGCCAGCACCCTAACGGACAGGGCAAACACTGAAGCTTTCTTT.